What follows is one T cell receptor (beta chain) and its context. TCRdb processed the 5' RACE reads anew with MiXCR; each CDR3 protein has one entry. The sample lists under 350,000 distinct CDR3 sequences, roughly 9.7% occurring once. This specimen comes from a study of identical twins. CDR3 length: 16 amino acids. Trimming stripped 5 bases from V and 0 bases from J, with 14 bases between. Germline V lookup: CDR1 KGHSH, CDR2 LQKENI. This same sample was also taken into another study, of yellow fever vaccine responses in identical twins.

The sequenced sample consisted of CD8+ T cells sorted from blood. The receptor comes from a woman between 18 and 29 years old in good health. The rearrangement uses TRBV18 and TRBJ2-1; D uncertain. CDR3 protein: CASSYGPPSSYNEQFF. The DNA of the CDR3 is TGTGCCAGCTCATATGGCCCACCAAGCTCCTACAATGAGCAGTTCTTC.